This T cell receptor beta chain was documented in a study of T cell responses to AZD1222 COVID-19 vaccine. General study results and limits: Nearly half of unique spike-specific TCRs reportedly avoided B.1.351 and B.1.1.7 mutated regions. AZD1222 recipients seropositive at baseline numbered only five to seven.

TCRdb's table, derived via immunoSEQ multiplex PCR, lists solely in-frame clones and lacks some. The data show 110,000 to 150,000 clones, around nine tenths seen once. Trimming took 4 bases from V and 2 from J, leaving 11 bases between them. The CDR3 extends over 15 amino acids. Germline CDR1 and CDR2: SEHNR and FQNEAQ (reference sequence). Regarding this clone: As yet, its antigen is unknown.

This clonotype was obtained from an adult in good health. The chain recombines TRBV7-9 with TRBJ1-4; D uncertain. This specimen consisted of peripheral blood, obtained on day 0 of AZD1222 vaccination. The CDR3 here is CASSSWGRTNEKLFF. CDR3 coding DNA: TGTGCCAGCAGCTCGTGGGGAAGGACTAATGAAAAACTGTTTTTT. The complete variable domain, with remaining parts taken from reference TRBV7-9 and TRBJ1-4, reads DTGVSQNPRHKITKRGQNVTFRCDPISEHNRLYWYRQTLGQGPEFLTYFQNEAQLEKSRLLSDRFSAERPKGSFSTLEIQRTEQGDSAMYLCASSSWGRTNEKLFFGSGTQLSVL.